A single sample gave rise to the 27 T cell receptor beta chains below, sequenced in a study of T-cell reconstitution after alpha-beta-depleted transplantation in children. TCRbeta library construction was performed incorporating unique molecular identifiers. TCRdb ran MiXCR on the PCR reads and lists one entry per CDR3 protein. Seen here are some 240,000 distinct CDR3 sequences, more than 7.5% observed once, and the top ten hold about 4.9%. This specimen consisted of PBMCs from the stem cell graft donor, obtained from the stem cell graft. The source is a human donor who donated a stem cell graft to a child with SCID.

This sequence joins TRBV7-8 and TRBJ2-1, with 8 bases aligning to TRBD2. This CDR3 region has 15 residues. Losses at the gene ends were 4 bases for V and 6 bases for J; bases not matched to a gene: 8. CDR1 SGHVS and CDR2 FQNEAQ come from the germline V gene. The CDR3: CASSSLAGPLNEQFF. In DNA form, the CDR3 reads TGTGCCAGCAGCTCCCTAGCGGGCCCCCTCAATGAGCAGTTCTTC. Looking up the rest from reference TRBV7-8 and TRBJ2-1 gives the full variable domain: GAGVSQSPRYKVAKRGQDVALRCDPISGHVSLFWYQQALGQGPEFLTYFQNEAQLDKSGLPSDRFFAERPEGSVSTLKIQRTQQEDSAVYLCASSSLAGPLNEQFFGPGTRLTVL.

This clonotype was seen a handful of times. The chain links TRBV7-2 to TRBJ2-1; D may be TRBD1 or TRBD2 (5 bases each). The CDR3 has 14 residues. Germline V CDR1 and CDR2: SGHTA, FQGNSA. Trimming removed 4 bases from V and 4 bases from J, with 11 bases in between. CDR3 region: CASSWGTGYNEQFF. CDR3 DNA sequence: TGTGCCAGCAGCTGGGGGACGGGATACAATGAGCAGTTCTTC. The whole variable domain, remainder taken from reference TRBV7-2 and TRBJ2-1, is GAGVSQSPSNKVTEKGKDVELRCDPISGHTALYWYRQSLGQGLEFLIYFQGNSAPDKSGLPSDRFSAERTGGSVSTLTIQRTQQEDSAVYLCASSWGTGYNEQFFGPGTRLTVL.

This clonotype was counted many times. J is TRBJ2-3 and V is TRBV2; tentatively, D is TRBD1 (5 bases). V shed 1 base and J shed 1 base, with 12 bases lying between them. The V gene's germline CDR1 is SNHLY and CDR2 FYNNEI. There are 16 residues in the CDR3. The chain's CDR3 is CASSEGRRGRTDTQYF. The CDR3 DNA follows: TGTGCCAGCAGTGAAGGTCGAAGGGGCCGCACAGATACGCAGTATTTT.

This clonotype came up many times. This chain joins TRBV6-5 and TRBJ1-6; 7 bases fit TRBD1. Germline V gene data show CDR1 as MNHEY and CDR2 as SVGAGI. The CDR3 covers 16 residues. J lost 8 bases, V lost 0 bases, and 7 bases had no gene match. CDR3 bases: TGTGCCAGCAGTTACTCCTCCGACAGGGAGGATTCACCCCTCCACTTT. Encoded protein: CASSYSSDREDSPLHF.

This clonotype was seen at least ten times. The V call is TRBV7-2, the J call TRBJ1-4, with 7 bases aligning to TRBD1. V trimming: 5 bases; J trimming: 8 bases; junction bases outside the gene matches: 8. CDR3 length equals 14 residues. CDR1 is SGHTA, CDR2 FQGNSA, per germline. The CDR3 bases are TGTGCCAGCAGCCTACAGGGGATGGGCGAAAAACTGTTTTTT. Translating it yields CASSLQGMGEKLFF.

This clonotype appeared many times. This sequence joins TRBV9 and TRBJ2-2; 7 nucleotides align to TRBD1. The V gene's germline CDR1 is SGDLS and CDR2 YYNGEE. Germline trimming cut 6 bases from V and 2 bases from J; bases unmatched to any gene: 4. This CDR3 is built from 14 residues. The CDR3 DNA reads as TGTGCCAGCACCGCAGGGGGAAACACCGGGGAGCTGTTTTTT. It codes for CASTAGGNTGELFF.

This clonotype occurred many times. The rearrangement links TRBV11-2 to TRBJ2-3, with D unclear. V gave up 4 bases and J gave up 5 bases, with 19 bases separating them. Germline V gene lookup returns CDR1 SGHAT and CDR2 FQNNGV. The CDR3 has 16 amino acids. Here the CDR3 reads CASSSTMGISKDTQYF. CDR3 in DNA: TGTGCCAGCAGCTCGACGATGGGAATATCGAAAGATACGCAGTATTTT.

This clonotype was detected ten times or more. The chain has TRBV27 and TRBJ1-1; D is undetermined. This CDR3 is built from 14 residues. V was shortened by 6 bases and J by 1 base, with 12 bases between the two germline ends. Germline lookup yields CDR1 MNHEY and CDR2 SMNVEV (reference sequence). The CDR3 sequence: CASRNRHPNTEAFF. CDR3 sequence (DNA): TGTGCCAGCAGAAACCGACACCCGAACACTGAAGCTTTCTTT.

This clonotype was recorded at least ten times. This rearrangement joins TRBV4-3 to TRBJ1-1, with a tentative D call TRBD1 (5 bases). The germline CDR1 and CDR2 sequences are LGHNA and YSLEER. This CDR3 is built from 16 residues. The germline V and J ends were trimmed by 0 bases and 5 bases, with 16 bases remaining between them. CDR3 in amino acids: CASSQDRGWGRTEAFF. CDR3 sequence (DNA): TGCGCCAGCAGCCAAGATAGGGGCTGGGGCCGAACTGAAGCTTTCTTT.

This clonotype was seen repeatedly, ten times or more. One junction end disagrees with the germline gene, perhaps due to a read error. V is TRBV12-3 or TRBV12-4 and J is TRBJ2-2; D may be TRBD1 (6 bases). This CDR3 has 15 amino acids. The CDR3 loop reads CASRLAGANTGELFF. CDR3 in DNA: TGTGCCAGCAGATTAGCAGGGGCGAACACCGGGGAGCTGTTTTTT.

This clonotype was recorded a few times. In DNA, the CDR3 is TGTGCCAGCAGTTTAATGGCACTTGAAGCTTTCTTT. It codes for CASSLMALEAFF. The chain has TRBV12-3 or TRBV12-4 and TRBJ1-1, with D uncertain. The CDR3 covers 12 residues. The V end was cut by 2 bases, the J end by 7 bases, with 8 bases between.

At least ten counts were recorded for this clonotype. V and J are TRBV5-1 and TRBJ2-7, with D perhaps TRBD1 (6 bases). Germline loops: CDR1 SGHRS, CDR2 YFSETQ. The CDR3 runs to 13 residues. V shed 4 bases and J shed 3 bases, with 11 bases lying between them. CDR3: CASSVQGDYEQYF. The CDR3 coding sequence is TGCGCCAGCAGCGTACAGGGAGACTACGAGCAGTACTTC.

This clonotype showed up many times. This rearrangement joins TRBV2 to TRBJ2-1; D is possibly TRBD2 (6 bases). Per germline, CDR1 SNHLY and CDR2 FYNNEI. This CDR3 has 16 residues. Between the trimmed V and J ends, which lost 6 bases and 3 bases, there was a span of 18 bases. CDR3 protein: CASRPAGLPIYNEQFF. The CDR3 DNA is TGTGCCAGCAGACCTGCGGGACTCCCCATCTACAATGAGCAGTTCTTC.

This clonotype was counted many times. The gene calls are TRBV4-3 and TRBJ2-3, with a tentative D call TRBD1 (6 bases). Germline CDR1 is LGHNA and CDR2 is YSLEER. This CDR3 is built from 15 residues. The ends were cut back, 3 bases at V and 3 bases at J, with 13 bases in the middle. Written as DNA, the CDR3 is TGCGCCAGCAGCCACTCCCAGGGGACGACAGATACGCAGTATTTT. Translation gives CASSHSQGTTDTQYF.

This clonotype was observed at least ten times. The chain recombines TRBV7-9 with TRBJ2-5, with D possibly being TRBD1 (5 bases). Trimming took off 4 bases at V and 5 bases at J, with 11 bases between the two ends. Germline V lookup: CDR1 SEHNR, CDR2 FQNEAQ (reference sequence). The CDR3 has 13 residues. The CDR3 sequence is CASSSIRVETQYF. The CDR3 bases are TGTGCCAGCAGCTCGATCAGGGTGGAGACCCAGTACTTC.

This clonotype has only a few counts. The J gene is TRBJ2-1, the V gene TRBV15; tentative D call: TRBD1 (7 bases). This CDR3 spans 21 amino acids. V lost 1 base to trimming and J lost 2 bases, with 27 bases between them. From germline, CDR1 is LNHNV and CDR2 YYDKDF (reference sequence). This CDR3 reads CATSRAQGSSFLAPPYNEQFF. The CDR3, as DNA: TGTGCCACCAGCAGAGCACAGGGGAGTTCGTTTCTAGCGCCTCCCTACAATGAGCAGTTCTTC.

Ten or more counts support this clonotype. This chain links TRBV5-5 with TRBJ2-7; 7 bases map to TRBD1. The length of the CDR3 is 17 residues. Germline V gene sequence: CDR1 SGHKS, CDR2 YYEKEE (reference sequence). Losses at the gene ends were 4 bases for V and 5 bases for J; bases not matched to a gene: 18. CDR3 loop: CASSPFYSGGTANEQYF. The CDR3 DNA is TGTGCCAGCAGCCCCTTCTACTCAGGTGGGACAGCCAACGAGCAGTACTTC.

This clonotype showed up just a few times. The CDR3 here is CATSGTAGGAYGYTF. The CDR3 DNA reads TGTGCCACCAGTGGAACGGCGGGGGGCGCCTATGGCTACACCTTC. This chain connects TRBV24-1 to TRBJ1-2; a possible D gene is TRBD1 (6 bases). Germline V CDR1 and CDR2: KGHDR, SFDVKD. V was clipped by 5 bases and J by 4 bases, with 16 bases between them. CDR3 length: 15 amino acids.

The sample holds many counts of this clonotype. The genes are TRBV5-8 and TRBJ1-2; maybe TRBD1 (6 bases). The V and J ends lost 3 bases and 8 bases respectively, with 11 bases between them. CDR1 SGHTS and CDR2 YDEGEE come from the germline V gene. The CDR3 has 12 amino acids. Written as DNA, the CDR3 is TGTGCCAGCAGCTCACAGGGTCCGGGCTACACCTTC. Amino acid sequence: CASSSQGPGYTF.

This clonotype was observed at least ten times. V is TRBV5-1 and J is TRBJ2-7; 11 bases are shared with TRBD2. J was trimmed by 1 base and V by 4 bases; bases with no gene match: 4. CDR1 and CDR2 from the germline V gene are SGHRS and YFSETQ. The CDR3 runs to 15 residues. Here the CDR3 DNA reads TGCGCCAGCAGCCGCACTAGCGGGGGTTCCTACGAGCAGTACTTC. It specifies CASSRTSGGSYEQYF.

Comments on this clonotype: A single base separates this from a much larger clone, so it may be a read error. The chain uses TRBV3-1 and TRBJ2-7, with TRBD2 as a possible D gene (6 bases). This CDR3 is built from 12 residues. Per the germline V gene, CDR1 is LGHDT and CDR2 is YNNKEL (reference sequence). CDR3 loop: CASSQDPSEQCF. CDR3 nucleotide sequence: TGTGCCAGCAGCCAAGATCCTAGCGAGCAGTGCTTC.

There are many counts of this clonotype. The chain employs TRBV7-2 and TRBJ1-2; 8 bases align to TRBD1. Germline CDR1 is SGHTA and CDR2 is FQGNSA. V shed 6 bases, J shed 4 bases, and the junction held 13 bases outside the gene matches. The CDR3 is made up of 16 amino acids. This CDR3 reads CASRETGAGGFYGYTF. CDR3 nucleotide sequence: TGTGCCAGCAGAGAGACAGGGGCGGGGGGATTCTATGGCTACACCTTC.

Remarks on this clonotype: A read error may account for a junction end that differs from germline. The chain uses TRBV20-1 and TRBJ1-5, with TRBD1 matching over 8 bases. Germline V gives CDR1 DFQATT, CDR2 SNEGSKA (reference sequence). This CDR3 comprises 12 residues. CDR3 loop: CSATGGNQRQHF. The CDR3 nucleotides read TGCAGTGCAACAGGGGGTAATCAGCGCCAGCATTTT.

At least ten counts were recorded for this clonotype. V and J are TRBV28 and TRBJ1-5; D ambiguous. The CDR3 has 12 amino acids. CDR1 and CDR2 from the germline V gene are MDHEN and SYDVKM. V gave up 11 bases and J gave up 7 bases, with 15 bases separating them. DNA for the CDR3: TGTGCCGCATGGGCGCGTGGACAGCCCCAGCATTTT. This codes for CAAWARGQPQHF.

This clonotype was counted ten times or more. The chain carries TRBV5-4 and TRBJ2-1; possible D gene TRBD1, 5 bases. V lost 4 bases and J lost 5, with 16 bases in between. CDR3 size: 15 residues. The germline V gene encodes CDR1 SGHNT and CDR2 YYREEE (reference sequence). The CDR3 region is CASSAAGAGNNEQFF. The DNA for the CDR3 is TGTGCCAGCAGCGCCGCTGGGGCAGGCAACAATGAGCAGTTCTTC. Full variable domain (remainder filled in from reference TRBV5-4 and TRBJ2-1): ETGVTQSPTHLIKTRGQQVTLRCSSQSGHNTVSWYQQALGQGPQFIFQYYREEENGRGNFPPRFSGLQFPNYSSELNVNALELDDSALYLCASSAAGAGNNEQFFGPGTRLTVL.

This clonotype has a count of ten or more. The chain links TRBV11-2 to TRBJ1-2; D gene uncertain. Between the trimmed V and J ends, which lost 3 bases and 4 bases, there was a span of 12 bases. CDR3 length: 14 residues. Germline loops: CDR1 SGHAT, CDR2 FQNNGV. The CDR3 loop is CASSFSHGGYGYTF. The CDR3 DNA reads TGTGCCAGCAGCTTTAGTCACGGAGGCTATGGCTACACCTTC.

This clonotype was recorded many times. CDR3 amino acids: CASSLAQGPYNEQFF. For the CDR3, the DNA is TGTGCCAGCAGTTTAGCGCAGGGGCCTTACAATGAGCAGTTCTTC. The chain uses TRBV12-3 or TRBV12-4 and TRBJ2-1; possible D gene TRBD1, 6 bases. V shed 0 bases and J shed 4 bases, with 10 bases lying between them. This CDR3 has 15 amino acids.